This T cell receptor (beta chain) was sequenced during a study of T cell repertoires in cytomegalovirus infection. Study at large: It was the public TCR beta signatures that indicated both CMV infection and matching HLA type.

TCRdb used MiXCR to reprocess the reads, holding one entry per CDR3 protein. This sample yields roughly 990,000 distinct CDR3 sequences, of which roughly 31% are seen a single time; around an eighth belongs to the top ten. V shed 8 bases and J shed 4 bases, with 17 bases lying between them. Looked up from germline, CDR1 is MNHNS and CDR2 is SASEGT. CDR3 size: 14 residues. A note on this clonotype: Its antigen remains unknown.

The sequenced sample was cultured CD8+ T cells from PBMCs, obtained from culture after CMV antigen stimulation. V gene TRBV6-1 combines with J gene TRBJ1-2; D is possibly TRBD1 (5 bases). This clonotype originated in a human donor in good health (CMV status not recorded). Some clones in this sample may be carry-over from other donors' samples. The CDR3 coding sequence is TGTGCCAGCTCCGACAGATCTGGACGCTATGGCTACACCTTC. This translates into CASSDRSGRYGYTF.